This T cell receptor beta chain appears in the sequencing data of a study of blood T cell repertoires in COVID-19. Overall study: Donors in the United States, Italy and Spain gave samples during acute or convalescent COVID-19. Sample material is recorded as cDNA or gDNA derived from T cells, B-cell-depleted T cells, or PBMCs.

Trimming at V came to 7 bases and at J to 8 bases, leaving 11 bases not matched to a gene. This CDR3 comprises 14 residues. The germline gives CDR1 MDHEN, CDR2 SYDVKM. As handled by the study authors: Estimation of nucleated cell counts was performed using reference gene primer amplification. Libraries were prepared by immunoSEQ multiplex PCR; TCRdb keeps only in-frame clonotypes and omits some of them. That table is the source of V, J and clone size, and D and trimming were worked out from the DNA. The data contain 75,000 to 80,000 clones, about 93% of them seen just once; the ten biggest clones take up roughly 6.1%.

The specimen sequenced was peripheral blood. This sequence joins TRBV28 and TRBJ1-2; 9 nucleotides align to TRBD1. The sequence derives from a human donor in a cohort sampled during active COVID-19. In nucleotides, the CDR3 is TGTGCCAGCACCGTTGGGACAGGGAGTTGGGGCTACACCTTC. It yields the protein CASTVGTGSWGYTF.